This T cell receptor (beta chain) was profiled in a study of T cell repertoires in cytomegalovirus infection. The overall study: Indicated by public TCR beta signatures were CMV infection and matching HLA type.

TCRdb recomputed calls from the reads with MiXCR, one row per CDR3 protein. The sample holds hundreds of thousands of distinct CDR3 sequences; around a third are singletons and the top ten take about 20%. CDR3 length: 16 amino acids. Trimming cost V 6 bases and J 8 bases, with 24 bases left between them. Per germline, CDR1 SGHTA and CDR2 FQGNSA. The study, taken as a whole, reports: Carriers of CMV plus the relevant HLA were identified by cumulative public TCR beta family frequency. What dominated the ex vivo response were HLA-C-restricted CMV-specific TCR beta clonotypes.

This clonotype appeared a few times. Its target is unknown. The V call is TRBV7-2, the J call TRBJ2-3; D not certain. This receptor was obtained from a human donor in good health (CMV status not recorded). Some clones in this sample may be carry-over from other donors' samples. Material: cultured PBMCs, obtained from culture after CMV antigen stimulation. Written as DNA, the CDR3 is TGTGCCAGCAGTCGCAGCCTCGTCTCCTTCGTCGGTACGCAGTATTTT. It codes for CASSRSLVSFVGTQYF.